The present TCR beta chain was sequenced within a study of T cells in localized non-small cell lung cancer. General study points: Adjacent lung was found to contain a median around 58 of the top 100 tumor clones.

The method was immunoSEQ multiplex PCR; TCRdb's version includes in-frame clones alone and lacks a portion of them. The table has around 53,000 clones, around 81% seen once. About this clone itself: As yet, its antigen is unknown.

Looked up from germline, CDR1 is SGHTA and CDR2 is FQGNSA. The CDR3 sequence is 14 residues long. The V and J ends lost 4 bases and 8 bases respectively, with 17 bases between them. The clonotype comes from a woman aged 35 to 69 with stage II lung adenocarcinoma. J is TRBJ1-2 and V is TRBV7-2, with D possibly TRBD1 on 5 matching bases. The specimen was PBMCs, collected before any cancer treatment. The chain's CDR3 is CASSSSLGAQGYTF. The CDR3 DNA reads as TGTGCCAGCAGCTCGTCTCTAGGGGCGCAAGGCTACACCTTC. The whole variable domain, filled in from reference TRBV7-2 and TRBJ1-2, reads GAGVSQSPSNKVTEKGKDVELRCDPISGHTALYWYRQSLGQGLEFLIYFQGNSAPDKSGLPSDRFSAERTGGSVSTLTIQRTQQEDSAVYLCASSSSLGAQGYTFGSGTRLTVV.